This T cell receptor beta chain derives from a study of siplizumab effects on memory and regulatory T cells. Broader study findings: Roughly 75-96% of proliferating clones (CD4+ or CD8+) could not be assigned a naive or memory phenotype. Siplizumab significantly lowered the alloreactive sequences that could be traced to unstimulated CD4+ memory cells. The authors did not confirm suppressive function in proliferating Tregs from siplizumab cultures.

Each sample contributed some 96,000 TCR templates to the assay. Generated by immunoSEQ multiplex PCR, the TCRdb table keeps only in-frame clones and is missing some. The table records tens of thousands of clones, approximately 88% of them present only once. This clone is medium-sized. The antigen is undetermined. V trimming: 7 bases; J trimming: 5 bases; junction bases outside the gene matches: 4. The CDR3 contains 12 residues. Germline V gene sequence: CDR1 SQVTM, CDR2 ANQGSEA. The receptor's source is a human donor in good health. The sample consisted of Tregs sorted from blood. The chain is built from TRBV29-1 and TRBJ1-4, with 7 bases fitting TRBD1. The DNA for the CDR3 is TGCAGCGCCCAACAGGGGAATGAAAAACTGTTTTTT. Translation gives CSAQQGNEKLFF.